The entry that follows covers one T cell receptor (beta chain) sequence. The data were taken from a study of blood T cell repertoires in COVID-19. At the level of the study: From the United States, Italy and Spain came samples of acute and convalescent COVID-19. T cells, B-cell-depleted T cells, or PBMCs supplied cDNA or gDNA.

Per the original methods: Nucleated cell number was recorded as an estimate derived from reference gene primer amplification. Generated by immunoSEQ multiplex PCR, the TCRdb table keeps only in-frame clones and is missing some. That table is the source of V, J and clone size, and D and trimming were worked out from the DNA. The sample lists some 80,000 clones, about nine tenths occurring once. The V end was cut by 5 bases, the J end by 0 bases, with 13 bases between. Per germline, CDR1 MDHEN and CDR2 SYDVKM. The CDR3 sequence is 15 residues long. This sequence originates from a woman older than 75 with active or convalescent COVID-19. The chain joins TRBV28 to TRBJ1-1, with D perhaps TRBD1 (6 bases). The specimen sequenced was peripheral blood. The CDR3 DNA follows: TGTGCCAGCAGTACCGGACAGCTTATGAACACTGAAGCTTTCTTT. Amino acids: CASSTGQLMNTEAFF.